Below are 4 T cell receptor beta chains sequenced from a single sample in a study of T cell responses to AZD1222 COVID-19 vaccine. Produced via immunoSEQ multiplex PCR; TCRdb's table is partial and in-frame only. The sample records some 200,000 clones, approximately 95% being singletons. Here the sequenced sample was peripheral blood, taken on day 0 of AZD1222 vaccination. The receptors come from an adult in good health.

This chain links TRBV2 with TRBJ1-2; D remains unclear. The CDR3 is made up of 14 amino acids. Germline V lookup: CDR1 SNHLY, CDR2 FYNNEI. V lost 0 bases to trimming and J lost 6 bases, with 11 bases between them. CDR3 nucleotide sequence: TGTGCCAGCAGTGAAGCGCGGCCAGGTGATGGCTACACCTTC. Translation gives CASSEARPGDGYTF.

This sequence joins TRBV7-9 and TRBJ1-1, with D perhaps TRBD1 (5 bases). Germline CDR1 is SEHNR and CDR2 is FQNEAQ (reference sequence). The CDR3 length is 11 residues. Trimming left V 3 bases short and J 12 bases short, with 11 bases between. The DNA for the CDR3 is TGTGCCAGCAGCTTGGAAGGGGTGACTTTCTTT. It encodes CASSLEGVTFF.

CDR3 coding DNA: TGTGCCAGCAGTGAAGTGGGACTTTCCTACGAGCAGTACTTC. Translating it yields CASSEVGLSYEQYF. This chain connects TRBV2 to TRBJ2-7, with a possible D match to TRBD2 (6 bases). Germline V gene data show CDR1 as SNHLY and CDR2 as FYNNEI. CDR3 length: 14 residues. V was shortened by 1 base and J by 1 base, with 8 bases between the two germline ends.

The V call is TRBV4-1, the J call TRBJ2-5; D possibly corresponds to TRBD2 (5 bases). Trimming pared 6 bases from V and 7 bases from J, leaving 12 bases between. The CDR3 has 12 residues. The germline gives CDR1 MGHRA, CDR2 YSYEKL. The CDR3 spells CASSPGGGTQYF. The CDR3 DNA is TGCGCCAGCAGTCCCGGCGGAGGGACCCAGTACTTC.